The entry that follows covers one TCR beta chain sequence. The sample is drawn from a study of blood T cell repertoires in COVID-19. The repertoire was sequenced with immunoSEQ multiplex PCR; TCRdb's copy has only in-frame clones and lacks some. Found here are 150,000 to 200,000 clones, approximately 84% of them singletons; the top ten hold 7%. The germline CDR1 and CDR2 sequences are MNHEY and SMNVEV (reference sequence). CDR3 size: 12 residues. Trimming took off 5 bases at V and 4 bases at J, with 9 bases between the two ends. This receptor was identified in a woman aged 45 to 65 who had recovered from COVID-19. Material: PBMCs or T cells enriched from blood (not recorded which). The chain employs TRBV27 and TRBJ2-7; no clear D. CDR3 DNA sequence: TGTGCCAGCAGTCCCTCTTTGTACGAGCAGTACTTC. Protein sequence: CASSPSLYEQYF.